The TCR beta chain under discussion was sequenced for a study of blood T cell repertoires in COVID-19. In the study overall: COVID-19 samples, acute and convalescent, were from the United States, Italy and Spain.

The assay was immunoSEQ multiplex PCR, and TCRdb's table has in-frame clones only and misses some. The table shows tens of thousands of clones, with roughly 90% occurring only once. After removal of 6 bases from V and 6 bases from J, the junction contained 16 bases not matched to a gene. From germline, CDR1 is LNHDA and CDR2 SQIVND (reference sequence). The CDR3 totals 18 residues. The rearrangement joins TRBV19 to TRBJ2-3; 12 positions agree with TRBD1. Material: peripheral blood. This clonotype was sampled from a human donor with active COVID-19. The donor label of this sample is uncertain. The CDR3 region has the DNA TGTGCCAGTAGCCCCCGGAGTGCCGGGACAGGGGGCAGGGATACGCAGTATTTT. This encodes CASSPRSAGTGGRDTQYF.